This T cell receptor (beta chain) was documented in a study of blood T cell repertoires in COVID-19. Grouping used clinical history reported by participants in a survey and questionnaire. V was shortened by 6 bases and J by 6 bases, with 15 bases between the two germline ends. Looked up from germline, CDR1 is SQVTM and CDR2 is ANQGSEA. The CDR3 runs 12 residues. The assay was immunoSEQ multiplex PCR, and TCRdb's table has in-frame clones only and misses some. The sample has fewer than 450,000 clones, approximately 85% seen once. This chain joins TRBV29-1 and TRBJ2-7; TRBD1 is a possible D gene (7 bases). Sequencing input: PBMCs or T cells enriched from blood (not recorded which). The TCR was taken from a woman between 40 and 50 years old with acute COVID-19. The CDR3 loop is CSVRGDLGEQYF. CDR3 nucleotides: TGCAGCGTCAGGGGGGATTTGGGCGAGCAGTACTTC.